Listed below are T cell receptor beta chains from one sample, sequenced in a study of human T cells and chemical hapten exposure. TCRdb re-called the RACE reads through MiXCR, storing one row per CDR3 protein. The data hold roughly 70,000 distinct CDR3 sequences, with 9.8% observed a single time. The sequenced sample was whole blood, obtained in connection with sensitization to the hapten diphenylcyclopropenone (DPC). Source of these receptors: a woman aged 35 to 49 with alopecia areata. Some clones in this sample may be carry-over from other donors' samples. Both conserved end residues are part of each CDR3. The D gene is left open where the match is weak. The listing skips clone size in some rows; elsewhere it reads once, few, many or a size class.

V	D	J	size	CDR3	DNA
TRBV4-3	NA	TRBJ2-7	few	CASSQDSGYYEQYF	TGCGCCAGCAGCCAAGATAGTGGGTACTACGAGCAGTACTTC
TRBV20-1	TRBD2	TRBJ2-3	few	CSALDFTGGPDTQYF	TGCAGTGCTTTGGACTTTACGGGGGGGCCAGATACGCAGTATTTT
TRBV3-1	TRBD2	TRBJ2-3	NA	CASSTRLAGGPGTQYF	TGTGCCAGCAGCACCCGACTAGCGGGGGGGCCTGGTACGCAGTATTTT
TRBV7-9	TRBD1	TRBJ2-3	NA	CASSTGTGVNTQYF	TGTGCCAGCAGCACCGGGACAGGGGTGAATACGCAGTATTTT
TRBV5-4	TRBD1	TRBJ1-6	many	CASSRTGQSSSYNSPLHF	TGTGCCAGCAGCCGGACGGGACAGTCGAGCTCCTATAATTCACCCCTCCACTTT
TRBV2	TRBD2	TRBJ2-7	NA	CASRGLAGGPSYEQYF	TGTGCCAGCAGGGGACTAGCGGGGGGCCCCTCCTACGAGCAGTACTTC
TRBV4-1	NA	TRBJ1-2	many	CASSQVGPVYGYTF	TGCGCCAGCAGCCAAGTCGGGCCCGTCTATGGCTACACCTTC
TRBV12-5	NA	TRBJ2-7	NA	CASGLVLSSYEQYF	TGTGCTAGTGGTTTGGTGCTTAGCTCCTACGAGCAGTACTTC
TRBV3-1	TRBD2	TRBJ2-2	NA	CASSQASGVTGELFF	TGTGCCAGCAGCCAAGCTAGCGGGGTTACCGGGGAGCTGTTTTTT
TRBV10-3	TRBD2	TRBJ2-5	NA	CAIRSTSGEDQETQYF	TGTGCCATCAGATCGACTAGCGGAGAGGACCAAGAGACCCAGTACTTC
TRBV7-9	NA	TRBJ1-2	many	CASSLIQNYGYTF	TGTGCCAGCAGCTTAATCCAGAACTATGGCTACACCTTC
TRBV7-7	TRBD1	TRBJ2-3	NA	CASSPGTGVTDTQYF	TGTGCCAGCAGCCCCGGGACAGGGGTTACAGATACGCAGTATTTT
TRBV12-3/TRBV12-4	TRBD1	TRBJ2-1	many	CASSLVDRAFF	TGTGCCAGCAGTTTAGTCGACAGGGCGTTCTTC
TRBV2	NA	TRBJ2-7	NA	CASSDRGLSYEQYF	TGTGCCAGCAGTGACAGGGGACTCTCCTACGAGCAGTACTTC
TRBV7-9	TRBD1	TRBJ1-1	many	CASSPLPGTGNTEAFF	TGTGCCAGCAGCCCCCTACCCGGGACAGGAAACACTGAAGCTTTCTTT
TRBV20-1	NA	TRBJ1-5	NA	CSAQQGIGNQPQHF	TGCAGTGCGCAACAGGGTATTGGCAATCAGCCCCAGCATTTT
TRBV5-6	TRBD2	TRBJ2-1	many	CASSLAAAGGRSEQFF	TGTGCCAGCAGCTTGGCCGCTGCGGGGGGGCGTAGTGAGCAGTTCTTC
TRBV29-1	TRBD1	TRBJ1-5	many	CSVIAGGSQPQHF	TGCAGCGTTATAGCAGGGGGAAGTCAGCCCCAGCATTTT
TRBV27	NA	TRBJ2-2	many	CASSLGQGIGELFF	TGTGCCAGCAGTTTAGGCCAGGGGATCGGGGAGCTGTTTTTT
TRBV6-1	TRBD1	TRBJ1-3	many	CASSATDRDGNTIYF	TGTGCCAGCAGTGCAACGGACAGGGATGGAAACACCATATATTTT
TRBV12-5	NA	TRBJ1-5	many	CASGADSNQPQHF	TGTGCTAGTGGTGCTGATAGCAATCAGCCCCAGCATTTT
TRBV5-4	TRBD2	TRBJ2-1	NA	CASSTGTRFNEQFF	TGTGCCAGCAGCACCGGGACTAGGTTCAATGAGCAGTTCTTC
TRBV7-3	TRBD2	TRBJ2-5	NA	CASSLEAGGPIETQYF	TGTGCCAGCAGCTTAGAAGCGGGGGGGCCGATAGAGACCCAGTACTTC
TRBV20-1	TRBD1	TRBJ2-5	many	CSAKGAQGVLTQYF	TGCAGTGCTAAGGGGGCGCAAGGGGTACTGACCCAGTACTTC
TRBV4-3	TRBD1	TRBJ1-6	many	CASSQEIGTANNSPLHF	TGCGCCAGCAGCCAAGAAATCGGGACAGCAAATAATTCACCCCTCCACTTT
TRBV7-2	NA	TRBJ2-1	NA	CVSSPDSNEQFF	TGTGTCAGCAGCCCAGACTCCAATGAGCAGTTCTTC
TRBV7-2	TRBD2	TRBJ2-3	NA	CASSSRTSGPTDTQYF	TGTGCCAGCAGCTCCCGGACTAGCGGCCCCACAGATACGCAGTATTTT
TRBV7-9	NA	TRBJ1-2	NA	CASSLSFGANYGYTF	TGTGCCAGCAGCTTATCGTTCGGAGCTAACTATGGCTACACCTTC
TRBV7-9	NA	TRBJ1-2	NA	CASSRTANYGYTF	TGTGCCAGCAGTCGGACAGCTAACTATGGCTACACCTTC
TRBV4-3	NA	TRBJ2-7	few	CASSMTGGSEQYF	TGCGCCAGCAGCATGACCGGTGGGAGCGAGCAGTACTTC
TRBV20-1	NA	TRBJ2-7	few	CSAPVVGGLEQYF	TGCAGTGCTCCGGTTGTGGGGGGCCTCGAGCAGTACTTC
TRBV5-4	NA	TRBJ2-3	many	CASSSPQGTSTDTQYF	TGTGCCAGCAGCTCGCCCCAGGGGACTAGCACAGATACGCAGTATTTT
TRBV27	NA	TRBJ2-7	few	CASSLLQGYEQYF	TGTGCCAGCAGTTTATTACAGGGTTACGAGCAGTACTTC
TRBV7-6	NA	TRBJ2-1	many	CASSLEALGNEQFF	TGTGCCAGCAGCTTAGAAGCTTTGGGGAATGAGCAGTTCTTC
TRBV4-3	NA	TRBJ2-3	many	CASGEVSGTDTQYF	TGCGCCAGCGGGGAGGTTAGCGGCACAGATACGCAGTATTTT